This TCR beta chain was found in a study of blood T cell repertoires in COVID-19. Germline V gives CDR1 MNHEY, CDR2 SMNVEV (reference sequence). The junction had 9 bases not matched to a gene; V was cut back by 5 bases and J by 0 bases. The CDR3 length is 18 residues. Measured with immunoSEQ multiplex PCR; TCRdb has only the in-frame clones, and not every one. The repertoire consists of fewer than 350,000 clones, with more than 75% occurring once and the leading ten covering approximately 10%. The clonotype was recovered from a man aged 35-49 years with active or convalescent COVID-19. This sequence joins TRBV27 and TRBJ2-3, with 12 bases lining up with TRBD2. The sequenced sample consisted of peripheral blood. The CDR3 sequence is CASSPRTSGVSSTDTQYF. Written as DNA, the CDR3 is TGTGCCAGCAGTCCCAGGACTAGCGGGGTCTCTAGCACAGATACGCAGTATTTT.